These 4 T cell receptor beta chains share one sample of origin, sequenced in a study of blood T cell repertoires in COVID-19. Data came from immunoSEQ multiplex PCR; TCRdb stores just in-frame clones and leaves some out. The sample lists around 450,000 clones; roughly 88% were seen once. The sequenced sample consisted of PBMCs or T cells enriched from blood (not recorded which). The receptors here all came from a man younger than 35 who had recovered from COVID-19.

The rearrangement links TRBV5-6 to TRBJ1-5; 9 nucleotides line up with TRBD1. Per germline, CDR1 SGHDT and CDR2 YYEEEE. Trimming at V came to 3 bases and at J to 11 bases, leaving 12 bases not matched to a gene. This CDR3 comprises 15 residues. The CDR3, as DNA: TGTGCCAGCAGCTACGGGACAGGGCCTCAGGGTACCCAGCATTTT. Translation gives CASSYGTGPQGTQHF.

V usage is TRBV19 and J usage is TRBJ1-2; TRBD1 agrees at 10 bases. The V and J ends lost 5 bases and 8 bases, in that order; junction bases with no gene match: 8. The V gene's germline CDR1 is LNHDA and CDR2 SQIVND (reference sequence). The CDR3 is 14 residues long. For the CDR3, the DNA is TGTGCCAGTAGTCTCCGGGACAGGGGCCGGGGCTACACCTTC. Encoded protein: CASSLRDRGRGYTF.

This chain uses TRBV6-6 with TRBJ2-7; the D gene is possibly TRBD2 (6 bases). The CDR3 contains 13 residues. Trimming took off 5 bases at V and 7 bases at J, with 15 bases between the two ends. The germline gives CDR1 MNHNY, CDR2 SVGAGI (reference sequence). CDR3 in amino acids: CASSNRAAGEQYF. CDR3 in DNA: TGTGCCAGCAGTAACCGGGCCGCGGGGGAGCAGTACTTC.

The J gene is TRBJ1-2, the V gene TRBV12-1; no DNA check was done on the table's D call, TRBD1. TRBV12-1 is reported as a pseudogene. The CDR3 consists of 14 residues. The CDR3 is CASSLTGVLYGYTF. The CDR3 DNA is TGTGCCAGCAGCCTAACAGGGGTGCTCTATGGCTACACCTTC.